These 32 T cell receptor beta chains were sequenced from one sample in a study of T cells after yellow fever vaccination. Each CDR3 protein gets one entry after TCRdb re-called the 5' RACE reads with MiXCR. This table holds about 550,000 distinct CDR3 sequences, 15% to 20% found once. The sequencing used PBMCs, collected 15 days after the yellow fever booster vaccination. Every receptor here comes from a man aged 30-40 years who received the YFV17D yellow fever vaccine.

This clonotype occurred a few times. This chain links TRBV5-1 with TRBJ2-7; TRBD2 aligns across 10 bases. After removal of 2 bases from V and 3 bases from J, the junction contained 5 bases not matched to a gene. The germline V gene encodes CDR1 SGHRS and CDR2 YFSETQ. This CDR3 has 15 amino acids. The CDR3 spells CASSLITSGNYEQYF. The CDR3 region has the DNA TGCGCCAGCAGCTTAATTACTAGCGGGAACTACGAGCAGTACTTC.

The gene calls are TRBV5-1 and TRBJ2-2, with D perhaps matching TRBD2 (6 bases). Germline CDR1 reads SGHRS; CDR2 reads YFSETQ. The CDR3 runs to 15 residues. Trimming took off 0 bases at V and 6 bases at J, with 12 bases between the two ends. The CDR3 DNA reads TGCGCCAGCAGCTTGGACGGGAGTGGGGCCGGGGAGCTGTTTTTT. It is translated as CASSLDGSGAGELFF. The full variable domain, in which reference TRBV5-1 and TRBJ2-2 provide the parts outside the CDR3, is KAGVTQTPRYLIKTRGQQVTLSCSPISGHRSVSWYQQTPGQGLQFLFEYFSETQRNKGNFPGRFSGRQFSNSRSEMNVSTLELGDSALYLCASSLDGSGAGELFFGEGSRLTVL.

The chain combines TRBV5-1 with TRBJ2-5, with TRBD2 matching over 7 bases. This CDR3 has 16 amino acids. V shed 0 bases, J shed 1 base, and the junction held 6 bases outside the gene matches. Germline values: CDR1 SGHRS, CDR2 YFSETQ. The CDR3 nucleotides are TGCGCCAGCAGCTTGGGGACTAGGAGGGGCCAAGAGACCCAGTACTTC. This gives the protein CASSLGTRRGQETQYF.

Only a few counts were recorded for this clonotype. This chain joins TRBV20-1 and TRBJ2-7; 10 bases line up with TRBD2. J lost 3 bases, V lost 2 bases, and 7 bases had no gene match. Germline CDR1 reads DFQATT; CDR2 reads SNEGSKA (reference sequence). CDR3 length: 15 amino acids. CDR3: CSARSTSGTDYEQYF. The CDR3 bases are TGCAGTGCTAGATCCACTAGCGGGACTGACTACGAGCAGTACTTC.

This clonotype was observed a handful of times. CDR3: CASSQSAGMAGWGELFF. The CDR3 bases are TGCGCCAGCAGCCAGTCCGCGGGGATGGCTGGATGGGGGGAGCTGTTTTTT. The rearrangement links TRBV4-3 to TRBJ2-2, with TRBD2 as a possible D gene (6 bases). The V gene lost 3 bases and the J gene lost 8 bases, with 22 bases spanning the gap. Per germline, CDR1 LGHNA and CDR2 YSLEER. The CDR3 has 17 residues.

The J gene is TRBJ2-7, the V gene TRBV5-1; no clear D gene. Trimming removed 4 bases from V and 6 bases from J, with 14 bases in between. This CDR3 has 13 amino acids. Looked up from germline, CDR1 is SGHRS and CDR2 is YFSETQ. As DNA, the CDR3 is TGCGCCAGCAGCGTAAAGCGCAACGGCGAGCAGTACTTC. It translates to CASSVKRNGEQYF.

This clonotype has only a few counts. V and J are TRBV28 and TRBJ2-2; TRBD2 matches 11 bases. The CDR3 length is 15 residues. With 6 bases clipped from V and 1 base from J, the junction kept 1 base outside the gene matches. The germline V gene encodes CDR1 MDHEN and CDR2 SYDVKM. CDR3 sequence reads: CASRGLAENTGELFF. The CDR3 DNA is TGTGCCAGCAGGGGACTAGCGGAGAACACCGGGGAGCTGTTTTTT.

The chain couples TRBV7-2 to TRBJ2-5; 7 bases agree with TRBD1. Trimming at V came to 4 bases and at J to 5 bases, leaving 4 bases not matched to a gene. Germline V lookup: CDR1 SGHTA, CDR2 FQGNSA. The CDR3 consists of 13 residues. In DNA, the CDR3 is TGTGCCAGCAGCTCGTCGACAGGGGAGACCCAGTACTTC. Translation gives CASSSSTGETQYF.

This clonotype was detected a few times. V gene TRBV18 combines with J gene TRBJ2-3, with 7 positions matching TRBD2. Germline CDR1 is KGHSH and CDR2 is LQKENI. The CDR3 length is 15 residues. The ends lost 0 bases at V and 5 bases at J; junction bases unmatched: 5. CDR3 in amino acids: CASSPPAGVRDTQYF. The CDR3 DNA reads TGTGCCAGCTCACCACCTGCGGGAGTCAGAGATACGCAGTATTTT. Variable domain in full (rest from reference TRBV18 and TRBJ2-3): NAGVMQNPRHLVRRRGQEARLRCSPMKGHSHVYWYRQLPEEGLKFMVYLQKENIIDESGMPKERFSAEFPKEGPSILRIQQVVRGDSAAYFCASSPPAGVRDTQYFGPGTRLTVL.

This clonotype was recorded once. The V call is TRBV7-3, the J call TRBJ2-3; 8 positions match TRBD2. From germline, CDR1 is SGHTA and CDR2 FQGTGA. V shed 2 bases and J 4 bases; nucleotides not matched to a gene: 8. CDR3 length equals 16 residues. CDR3 DNA sequence: TGTGCCAGCAGCTTAGGAGCGGGAGAGGTGGCAGATACGCAGTATTTT. Residues: CASSLGAGEVADTQYF.

In its sample, this clonotype was seen a few times. The chain links TRBV7-9 to TRBJ1-1; D is uncertain. The V gene's germline CDR1 is SEHNR and CDR2 FQNEAQ (reference sequence). The CDR3 length is 15 residues. V shed 5 bases and J shed 2 bases, with 15 bases lying between them. The CDR3: CASSRNPGSNTEAFF. CDR3 sequence (DNA): TGTGCCAGCAGCCGAAACCCCGGGAGTAACACTGAAGCTTTCTTT.

A few counts support this clonotype. The gene calls are TRBV25-1 and TRBJ1-1; possible D gene TRBD1, 6 bases. V lost 2 bases to trimming and J lost 3 bases, with 16 bases between them. The CDR3 length is 16 residues. The germline CDR1 and CDR2 sequences are MGHDK and SYGVNS. CDR3 region: CASSEEKGESDTEAFF. CDR3 DNA: TGTGCCAGCAGTGAAGAGAAGGGGGAGTCGGACACTGAAGCTTTCTTT.

In this sample, this clonotype turned up a few times. The genes are TRBV6-1 and TRBJ2-2; possible D gene TRBD2, 6 bases. CDR1 is MNHNS and CDR2 is SASEGT in the germline V gene. V gave up 6 bases and J gave up 4 bases, with 12 bases separating them. The CDR3 sequence is 14 residues long. In DNA, the CDR3 is TGTGCCAGCAGCGGAGGGGTAGCCACCGGGGAGCTGTTTTTT. Amino acid sequence: CASSGGVATGELFF.

This clonotype was seen repeatedly, ten times or more. This chain connects TRBV7-2 to TRBJ2-5; D unclear. Trimming pared 2 bases from V and 5 bases from J, leaving 9 bases between. This CDR3 spans 13 amino acids. Germline V gene lookup returns CDR1 SGHTA and CDR2 FQGNSA. The CDR3 DNA sequence: TGTGCCAGCAGCTTATCGGGCATTGAGACCCAGTACTTC. Translation gives CASSLSGIETQYF. Full variable domain (missing parts from reference TRBV7-2 and TRBJ2-5): GAGVSQSPSNKVTEKGKDVELRCDPISGHTALYWYRQSLGQGLEFLIYFQGNSAPDKSGLPSDRFSAERTGGSVSTLTIQRTQQEDSAVYLCASSLSGIETQYFGPGTRLLVL.

There are many counts of this clonotype. The chain employs TRBV5-1 and TRBJ2-7; D not certain. Trimming left V 0 bases short and J 0 bases short, with 7 bases between. The CDR3 is 14 amino acids. Germline lookup yields CDR1 SGHRS and CDR2 YFSETQ. The CDR3 sequence is CASSLAPDSYEQYF. CDR3 in DNA: TGCGCCAGCAGCTTGGCGCCGGACTCCTACGAGCAGTACTTC.

Of note for this clonotype: The junction shows a germline mismatch at one end, possibly a read error. The gene calls are TRBV7-2 and TRBJ2-3; perhaps D is TRBD1 or TRBD2 (5 bases each). Germline loops: CDR1 SGHTA, CDR2 FQGNSA. This CDR3 has 12 residues. CDR3 sequence (DNA): TGTGCCAGCAGCCGAGGGGTAACACTTTCAGATTTT. Residues: CASSRGVTLSDF.

This clonotype was detected a few times. The chain combines TRBV7-8 with TRBJ2-1; 7 bases are shared with TRBD2. The CDR3 has 14 residues. The junction had 1 base not matched to a gene; V was cut back by 2 bases and J by 3 bases. CDR1 SGHVS and CDR2 FQNEAQ come from the germline V gene. The DNA of the CDR3 is TGTGCCAGCAGCTTACGGACTAGCTACAATGAGCAGTTCTTC. This sequence encodes CASSLRTSYNEQFF.

The J gene is TRBJ2-6, the V gene TRBV28; possible D gene TRBD2, 6 bases. The V end lost 5 bases, the J end lost 0 bases, and 14 bases lay between the germline ends. Per the germline V gene, CDR1 is MDHEN and CDR2 is SYDVKM. This CDR3 comprises 17 residues. CDR3 coding DNA: TGTGCCAGCAGTCCGCCGGGACTCCTCTCTGGGGCCAACGTCCTGACTTTC. As protein: CASSPPGLLSGANVLTF.

This clonotype turned up a few times. CDR3 coding DNA: TGTGCCTGGAGTGAGGAGAGAAAGGGCAATCAGCCCCAGCATTTT. Residues: CAWSEERKGNQPQHF. V gene TRBV30 combines with J gene TRBJ1-5; D not certain. The ends were cut back, 1 base at V and 2 bases at J, with 12 bases in the middle. The CDR3 has 15 residues. Germline CDR1 GTSNPN, CDR2 SVGIG (reference sequence).

This chain joins TRBV20-1 and TRBJ2-7, with D tentatively TRBD1 (6 bases). With 8 bases removed from V and 2 bases from J, the gap between germline ends came to 19 bases. CDR1 is DFQATT and CDR2 is SNEGSKA in the germline V gene (reference sequence). The CDR3 covers 14 residues. DNA of the CDR3: TGCAGTATACAGAAACGGGACAACGCCTACGAGCAGTACTTC. This encodes CSIQKRDNAYEQYF.

This chain connects TRBV10-3 to TRBJ1-4; TRBD1 might be the D (6 bases). The CDR3 totals 13 residues. V was pared by 11 bases and J by 2 bases, with 12 bases between. Per germline, CDR1 ENHRY and CDR2 SYGVKD. The CDR3 nucleotides read TGTGCCTCGAAGGGGGGTACTAATGAAAAACTGTTTTTT. The encoded protein is CASKGGTNEKLFF.

The rearrangement uses TRBV19 and TRBJ2-3; D is possibly TRBD1 (5 bases). Germline CDR1 and CDR2: LNHDA and SQIVND (reference sequence). This CDR3 region has 14 residues. Deletions cut 7 bases from V and 4 bases from J, with 15 bases between. CDR3 sequence (DNA): TGTGCCAGTACAGCAGGGCGAGGCTCAGATACGCAGTATTTT. Protein sequence: CASTAGRGSDTQYF.

The chain uses TRBV20-1 and TRBJ2-1; possibly TRBD2 for D (5 bases). The germline V gene has CDR1 DFQATT and CDR2 SNEGSKA (reference sequence). V was trimmed by 5 bases and J by 7 bases, leaving 15 bases between them. The CDR3 length is 13 residues. The CDR3 region is CSALEVPGNEQFF. CDR3 DNA sequence: TGCAGTGCTCTGGAAGTCCCGGGGAATGAGCAGTTCTTC.

The chain is built from TRBV29-1 and TRBJ2-1; D gene unclear. V was cut by 6 bases and J by 5 bases, with 8 bases left in between. The CDR3 spans 11 residues. Germline-derived CDR1 and CDR2 are SQVTM and ANQGSEA. CDR3 DNA: TGCAGCGTGCGCAGAGACAATGAGCAGTTCTTC. Translated, it gives CSVRRDNEQFF.

This chain connects TRBV11-1 to TRBJ2-7; D might be TRBD1 (6 bases). The V and J ends lost 5 bases and 8 bases respectively, with 13 bases between them. This CDR3 is built from 12 residues. Germline CDR1 is SGHAT and CDR2 is FQDESV (reference sequence). The CDR3 protein is CASSDTGTQQYF. The CDR3, as DNA: TGTGCCAGCAGCGACACAGGGACCCAGCAGTACTTC.

The genes are TRBV20-1 and TRBJ1-1; D gene unclear. V lost 0 bases to trimming and J lost 6 bases, with 5 bases between them. The CDR3 has 11 amino acids. CDR1 is DFQATT and CDR2 is SNEGSKA in the germline V gene (reference sequence). CDR3 DNA: TGCAGTGCTAGAGATTCCCCTGAAGCTTTCTTT. Residues: CSARDSPEAFF.

This clonotype was observed a handful of times. CDR3 sequence reads: CASSETGNQETQYF. In DNA form, the CDR3 reads TGTGCCAGCAGTGAGACAGGGAACCAAGAGACCCAGTACTTC. V is TRBV12-3 or TRBV12-4 and J is TRBJ2-5; 7 bases fit TRBD1. Trimming took 5 bases from V and 0 from J; bases not matched to a gene: 3. The CDR3 is 14 amino acids.

This clonotype has only a few counts. The rearrangement uses TRBV5-1 and TRBJ2-3; perhaps TRBD1 as D (5 bases). V was clipped by 4 bases and J by 3 bases, with 21 bases between them. Germline V lookup: CDR1 SGHRS, CDR2 YFSETQ. The CDR3 spans 17 residues. This chain's CDR3 is CASSPTSQGARTDTQYF. The CDR3, as DNA: TGCGCCAGCAGCCCCACATCCCAGGGTGCGCGGACAGATACGCAGTATTTT.

The chain carries TRBV24-1 and TRBJ2-5, with 9 bases fitting TRBD1. The J segment lost 5 bases and the V segment lost 3 bases, leaving 6 bases of the junction unmatched. Per germline, CDR1 KGHDR and CDR2 SFDVKD. CDR3 length: 15 residues. The CDR3 DNA follows: TGTGCCACCAGTGATGTGACAGGGGGTTACGAGACCCAGTACTTC. Its translation is CATSDVTGGYETQYF.

This clonotype was detected a few times. The chain combines TRBV2 with TRBJ2-5, with TRBD2 matching 13 bases. Unmatched junction bases numbered 7, after V lost 5 bases and J lost 4 bases. Germline V lookup: CDR1 SNHLY, CDR2 FYNNEI. The CDR3 runs to 16 residues. This CDR3 is CASSLGLAGVGETQYF. The DNA for the CDR3 is TGTGCCAGCAGTTTAGGACTAGCGGGAGTGGGAGAGACCCAGTACTTC. The full variable domain, completed using reference TRBV2 and TRBJ2-5, is EPEVTQTPSHQVTQMGQEVILRCVPISNHLYFYWYRQILGQKVEFLVSFYNNEISEKSEIFDDQFSVERPDGSNFTLKIRSTKLEDSAMYFCASSLGLAGVGETQYFGPGTRLLVL.

This clonotype was found a few times. This chain joins TRBV7-8 and TRBJ2-7; TRBD2 might be the D (5 bases). The CDR3 contains 15 residues. V was cut by 5 bases and J by 2 bases, with 16 bases left in between. Germline assignment: CDR1 SGHVS and CDR2 FQNEAQ. CDR3 coding DNA: TGTGCCAGCAGCCCCTACGCGCGAGGGCCCTACGAGCAGTACTTC. Its protein is CASSPYARGPYEQYF.

The chain links TRBV20-1 to TRBJ2-3; D is unclear. The CDR3 spans 14 residues. Germline V gives CDR1 DFQATT, CDR2 SNEGSKA (reference sequence). V shed 6 bases and J shed 6 bases, with 19 bases lying between them. The CDR3 DNA reads TGCAGTGCCAGGACCCCCTTATCCTCCGATACGCAGTATTTT. Translated, it gives CSARTPLSSDTQYF.